This is a list of T cell receptor beta chains from one sample in a study of blood T cell repertoires in COVID-19. The data were produced by immunoSEQ multiplex PCR, yet TCRdb's version contains in-frame clones alone and is incomplete. The sample holds some 190,000 clones, about 81% seen once. The sequencing input was peripheral blood. These receptors were taken from a woman aged 55-69 years with COVID-19, enrolled during active disease. Each CDR3 is given with its conserved first and last residue. The order of the fields is J gene, D gene, V gene, clone size, CDR3 DNA, CDR3 protein. D genes are given only for firm matches. Where a row states a size, it is once, few, many or the class of an expanded clone; other rows omit it.

j_call: TRBJ1-5
d_call: TRBD1
v_call: TRBV23-1
clone_size: NA
cdr3_nt: TGCGCCAGCAGTCCTCACTGGACAGGAGAGATACTTAGCAATCAGCCCCAGCATTTT
cdr3_aa: CASSPHWTGEILSNQPQHF

j_call: TRBJ1-4
d_call: TRBD1
v_call: TRBV2
clone_size: NA
cdr3_nt: TGTGCCAGCAAGATATACAGGGGGGCTAATGAAAAACTGTTTTTT
cdr3_aa: CASKIYRGANEKLFF

j_call: TRBJ2-1
d_call: TRBD1
v_call: TRBV7-2
clone_size: NA
cdr3_nt: TGTGCCAGCAGCTTGGACGGACAGGCAAACTACAATGAGCAGTTCTTC
cdr3_aa: CASSLDGQANYNEQFF

j_call: TRBJ2-5
d_call: NA
v_call: TRBV6-2/TRBV6-3
clone_size: NA
cdr3_nt: TGTGCCAGCAGTCGGTCCATAAGAACGGAGACCCAGTACTTC
cdr3_aa: CASSRSIRTETQYF

j_call: TRBJ2-1
d_call: TRBD1
v_call: TRBV9
clone_size: once
cdr3_nt: TGTGCCAGCAGCGTAGGTGAGGGCAGGGGGCCTGAGCAGTTCTTC
cdr3_aa: CASSVGEGRGPEQFF

j_call: TRBJ2-1
d_call: NA
v_call: TRBV12-3/TRBV12-4
clone_size: NA
cdr3_nt: TGTGCCAGCAGTGCTCCTAATGAGCAATTCTTC
cdr3_aa: CASSAPNEQFF

j_call: TRBJ1-6
d_call: NA
v_call: TRBV2
clone_size: NA
cdr3_nt: TGTGCCAGCAGTGAAGACCAAGGCAGGCCCCTCCACTTT
cdr3_aa: CASSEDQGRPLHF

j_call: TRBJ2-7
d_call: TRBD1
v_call: TRBV6-2/TRBV6-3
clone_size: NA
cdr3_nt: TGTGCCAGCAGTGGCCGACAGGGCCTCCCAAGCGAGCAGTACTTC
cdr3_aa: CASSGRQGLPSEQYF

j_call: TRBJ1-2
d_call: TRBD1
v_call: TRBV27
clone_size: NA
cdr3_nt: TGTGCCAGCAGCGGGACAGGCACTTTCTCGGGGACAACCTTC
cdr3_aa: CASSGTGTFSGTTF

j_call: TRBJ1-2
d_call: NA
v_call: TRBV21-1
clone_size: NA
cdr3_nt: TGTGCCAGCAGCAAGGGGCTTATTATATATGGCTACACCTTC
cdr3_aa: CASSKGLIIYGYTF

j_call: TRBJ1-3
d_call: NA
v_call: TRBV5-1
clone_size: NA
cdr3_nt: TGCGCCAGCAGCTTGGCCTCAGGGTTCGTAAACACCATATATTTT
cdr3_aa: CASSLASGFVNTIYF

j_call: TRBJ2-3
d_call: NA
v_call: TRBV7-2
clone_size: NA
cdr3_nt: TGTGCCAGCAGCTTTAATAGCGGCACAGATACGCAGTATTTT
cdr3_aa: CASSFNSGTDTQYF

j_call: TRBJ2-7
d_call: TRBD2
v_call: TRBV7-2
clone_size: NA
cdr3_nt: TGTGCCAGCAGCTTAGAGGGGCGGGAGGCTTACCACGAGCAGTACTTC
cdr3_aa: CASSLEGREAYHEQYF

j_call: TRBJ2-2
d_call: TRBD2
v_call: TRBV9
clone_size: NA
cdr3_nt: TGTGCCAGCAGCGTAGTAGCGGGGAGGGGCACCGGGGAGCTGTTTTTT
cdr3_aa: CASSVVAGRGTGELFF

j_call: TRBJ1-5
d_call: TRBD1
v_call: TRBV2
clone_size: NA
cdr3_nt: TGTGCCAGCAAACCTGACAGGGGGAACTACAGGCCCCAGCATTTT
cdr3_aa: CASKPDRGNYRPQHF

j_call: TRBJ2-3
d_call: TRBD2
v_call: TRBV4-1
clone_size: once
cdr3_nt: TGCGCCAGCAGCCAAGATTTAGGCGGGGGTACACAAGATACGCAGTATTTT
cdr3_aa: CASSQDLGGGTQDTQYF

j_call: TRBJ1-1
d_call: NA
v_call: TRBV5-4
clone_size: NA
cdr3_nt: TGTGCCAGCAGCATAGACGGGTACACTGAAGCTTTCTTT
cdr3_aa: CASSIDGYTEAFF

j_call: TRBJ1-1
d_call: TRBD1
v_call: TRBV15
clone_size: NA
cdr3_nt: TGTGCCACCAAACAGGGGGCAACTGAAGCTTTCTTT
cdr3_aa: CATKQGATEAFF

j_call: TRBJ1-1
d_call: NA
v_call: TRBV10-3
clone_size: NA
cdr3_nt: TGTGCCATCAGTGAGTCGCAGGGGCAGGGATACACTGAAGCTTTCTTT
cdr3_aa: CAISESQGQGYTEAFF

j_call: TRBJ2-1
d_call: TRBD2
v_call: TRBV24-1
clone_size: NA
cdr3_nt: TGTGCCACCAGTGATGGGACTAGCGGGAGGCGGTATGAGCAGTTCTTC
cdr3_aa: CATSDGTSGRRYEQFF

j_call: TRBJ2-5
d_call: NA
v_call: TRBV2
clone_size: NA
cdr3_nt: TGTGCCAGCAGTGTCAGGTTTTTTCACTTC
cdr3_aa: CASSVRFFHF

j_call: TRBJ2-3
d_call: TRBD1
v_call: TRBV2
clone_size: NA
cdr3_nt: TGTGCCAGCAGTGACCCTGCAGCCGGGACAGTCACAGATACGCAGTATTTT
cdr3_aa: CASSDPAAGTVTDTQYF